Sequencing of this T cell receptor beta chain was carried out in a study of blood T cell repertoires in COVID-19. At the level of the study: Sites in the United States, Italy and Spain provided acute and convalescent COVID-19 samples. The analysed material was cDNA or gDNA that came from T cells, B-cell-depleted T cells, or PBMCs.

TCRdb's table, derived via immunoSEQ multiplex PCR, lists solely in-frame clones and lacks some. The sample shows about 100,000 clones, over 75% of them seen only once. Germline V lookup: CDR1 MDHEN, CDR2 SYDVKM. Trimming removed 5 bases from V and 8 bases from J; junction bases left unmatched: 12. The CDR3 is 16 amino acids. Specimen: peripheral blood. The V call is TRBV28, the J call TRBJ1-2; 12 bases align to TRBD1. This receptor was obtained from a man aged 65 to 85 with active or convalescent COVID-19. CDR3 region: CASSPSGTGGAAGYTF. CDR3 bases: TGTGCCAGCAGTCCTTCCGGGACAGGGGGCGCTGCAGGCTACACCTTC.